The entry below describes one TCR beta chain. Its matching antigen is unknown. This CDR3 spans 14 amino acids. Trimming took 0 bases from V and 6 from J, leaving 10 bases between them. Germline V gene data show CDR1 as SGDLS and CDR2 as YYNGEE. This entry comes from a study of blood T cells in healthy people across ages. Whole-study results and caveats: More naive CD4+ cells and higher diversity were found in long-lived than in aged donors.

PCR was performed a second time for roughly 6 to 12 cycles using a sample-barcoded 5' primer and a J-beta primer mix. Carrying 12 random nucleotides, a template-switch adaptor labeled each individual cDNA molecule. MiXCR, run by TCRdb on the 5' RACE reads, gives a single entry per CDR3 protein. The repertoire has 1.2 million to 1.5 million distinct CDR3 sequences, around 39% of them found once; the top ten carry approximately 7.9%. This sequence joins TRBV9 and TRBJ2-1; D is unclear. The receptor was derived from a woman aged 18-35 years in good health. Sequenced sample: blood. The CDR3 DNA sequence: TGTGCCAGCAGCGTAGACCTAGTCGTCAATGAGCAGTTCTTC. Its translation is CASSVDLVVNEQFF.